A selection of T cell receptor beta chains follows, all from one sample in a study of technical replicates of blood from a few donors. TCRdb's table, derived via immunoSEQ multiplex PCR, lists solely in-frame clones and lacks some. The top ten clones hold 4.5% to 5% of a sample with tens of thousands of clones, more than 85% of them seen once. The sequenced sample was PBMCs. Receptors originate from a human donor in good health. Some clones in this sample may be carry-over from other donors' samples. The CDR3 runs from the conserved cysteine through the conserved F or W. A D gene is named only where the DNA matches it firmly.

V gene,D gene,J gene,CDR3 protein,CDR3 DNA
TRBV7-2,TRBD1,TRBJ1-2,CASTLGTGGFYGYTF,TGTGCCAGCACCCTGGGGACAGGGGGTTTCTATGGCTACACCTTC
TRBV5-1,-,TRBJ1-2,CASSRDTAEGYTF,TGCGCCAGCAGCCGGGACACCGCGGAAGGCTACACCTTC
TRBV30,-,TRBJ1-6,CAWSERDFQSSSYNSPLHF,TGTGCCTGGAGCGAACGGGACTTCCAGTCCAGCTCCTATAATTCACCCCTCCACTTT
TRBV4-3,TRBD2,TRBJ2-3,CASSQDVTSGGNTDTQYF,TGCGCCAGCAGCCAAGATGTAACTAGCGGGGGCAACACAGATACGCAGTATTTT
TRBV4-3,-,TRBJ2-2,CASSQTWTSGELFF,TGCGCCAGCAGCCAAACATGGACTTCCGGGGAGCTGTTTTTT
TRBV7-6,-,TRBJ2-5,CASSLVASPTGTQYF,TGTGCCAGCAGCTTAGTAGCTAGCCCAACTGGGACCCAGTACTTC
TRBV7-2,-,TRBJ1-1,CASSPTVTMNTEAFF,TGTGCCAGCAGCCCCACTGTAACCATGAACACTGAAGCTTTCTTT
TRBV19,-,TRBJ1-2,CASSIGANYGYTF,TGTGCCAGTAGTATAGGGGCCAACTATGGCTACACCTTC
TRBV6-5,TRBD1,TRBJ1-1,CASSQYRGDTEAFF,TGTGCCAGCAGTCAATACAGGGGGGACACTGAAGCTTTCTTT
TRBV5-1,TRBD2,TRBJ2-2,CASSLAPGLAATNTGELFF,TGCGCCAGCAGCTTGGCACCGGGACTAGCGGCTACGAACACCGGGGAGCTGTTTTTT
TRBV5-1,TRBD1,TRBJ2-5,CASSLTGGSGETQYF,TGCGCCAGCAGCTTAACAGGGGGCAGTGGGGAGACCCAGTACTTC
TRBV6-4,TRBD1,TRBJ1-1,CASSGGDSDENTEAFF,TGTGCCAGCAGTGGAGGGGACAGCGATGAGAACACTGAAGCTTTCTTT
TRBV5-6,-,TRBJ2-1,CASSGLGLPANEQFF,TGTGCCAGCAGCGGGCTTGGACTCCCGGCCAATGAGCAGTTCTTC